This T cell receptor beta chain came from a study of Tregs in tolerant kidney transplant recipients. Overall study findings and caveats: Findings come from small patient numbers and require larger validation. Activated donor B cell expansion appeared to reveal the most relevant donor-specific TCRbeta repertoire.

Sequencing used immunoSEQ multiplex PCR; TCRdb keeps in-frame clones, though not all of them. The table has about 240,000 clones, 80% to 85% seen once. Unmatched junction bases numbered 0, after V lost 3 bases and J lost 1 base. CDR3 size: 13 residues. Germline V gene data show CDR1 as SGHNT and CDR2 as YENEEA. About this clone: Its antigen is undetermined. Other nucleotide sequences in the sample specify the same CDR3.

V is TRBV11-3 and J is TRBJ2-7, with 7 bases matching TRBD2. Sequencing input: CD4+ T cells from blood. The origin of this receptor is a human donor in good health. The CDR3 DNA sequence: TGTGCCAGCAGCTTGGGAGGGTCCTACGAGCAGTACTTC. Amino acids: CASSLGGSYEQYF.